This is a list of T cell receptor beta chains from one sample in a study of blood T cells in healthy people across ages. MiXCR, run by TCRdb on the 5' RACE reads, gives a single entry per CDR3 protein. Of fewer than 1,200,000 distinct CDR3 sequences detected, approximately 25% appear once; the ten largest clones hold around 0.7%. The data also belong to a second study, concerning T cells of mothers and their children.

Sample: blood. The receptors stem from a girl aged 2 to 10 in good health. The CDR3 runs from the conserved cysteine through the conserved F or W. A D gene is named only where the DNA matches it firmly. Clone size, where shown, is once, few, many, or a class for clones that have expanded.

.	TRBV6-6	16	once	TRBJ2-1	CASSYRGAGFGDEQFF	TGTGCCAGCAGTTACAGAGGCGCGGGATTTGGGGATGAGCAGTTCTTC
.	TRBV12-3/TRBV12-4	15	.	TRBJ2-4	CASSFRDGIKNIQYF	TGTGCCAGCAGTTTCCGGGACGGCATAAAAAACATTCAGTACTTC
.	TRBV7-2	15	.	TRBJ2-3	CASSLVPLSTDTQYF	TGTGCCAGCAGCTTAGTGCCGCTTAGCACAGATACGCAGTATTTT
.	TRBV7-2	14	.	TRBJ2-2	CASSLASATGELFF	TGTGCCAGCAGCTTAGCGTCGGCCACCGGGGAGCTGTTTTTT
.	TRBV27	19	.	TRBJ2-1	CASSSPRFRANTVYNEQFF	TGTGCCAGCAGTTCGCCAAGGTTCCGCGCGAATACCGTATACAATGAGCAGTTCTTC
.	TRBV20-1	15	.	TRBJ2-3	CSASGEPPLTDTQYF	TGCAGTGCTAGTGGGGAGCCACCCCTCACAGATACGCAGTATTTT
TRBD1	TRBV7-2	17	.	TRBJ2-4	CASSTILRTGGGNIQYF	TGTGCCAGCAGCACGATATTGCGGACAGGGGGTGGAAACATTCAGTACTTC
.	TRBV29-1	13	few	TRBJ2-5	CSVRTVLQETQYF	TGCAGCGTTCGGACAGTTCTACAAGAGACCCAGTACTTC
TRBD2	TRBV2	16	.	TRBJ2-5	CASSFIAGGTRETQYF	TGTGCCAGCAGCTTCATAGCGGGAGGAACGCGGGAGACCCAGTACTTC
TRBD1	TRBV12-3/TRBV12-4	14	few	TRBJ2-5	CASNPRTGPETQYF	TGTGCCAGCAACCCAAGGACAGGACCGGAGACCCAGTACTTC
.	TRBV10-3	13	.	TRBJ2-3	CAISPVQTDTQYF	TGTGCCATCAGTCCGGTGCAGACAGATACGCAGTATTTT
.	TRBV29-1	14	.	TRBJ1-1	CSVVGTPRSTEAFF	TGCAGCGTTGTCGGGACACCCAGATCCACTGAAGCTTTCTTT
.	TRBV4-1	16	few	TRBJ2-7	CASSQDEWGVSYEQYF	TGCGCCAGCAGCCAAGATGAGTGGGGCGTGTCCTACGAGCAGTACTTC
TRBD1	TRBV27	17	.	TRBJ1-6	CASSLRDSSSYNSPLHF	TGTGCCAGCAGTTTAAGGGACAGCAGCTCCTATAATTCACCCCTCCACTTT
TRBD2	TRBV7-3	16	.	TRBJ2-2	CASSAPGLDSAGELFF	TGTGCCAGCAGCGCTCCGGGACTAGACTCGGCCGGGGAGCTGTTTTTT
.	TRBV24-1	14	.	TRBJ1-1	CATSASGVLTEAFF	TGTGCCACCAGTGCCTCAGGGGTCCTTACTGAAGCTTTCTTT
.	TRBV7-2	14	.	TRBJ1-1	CASSRRGVNTEAFF	TGTGCCAGCAGCCGAAGGGGGGTGAACACTGAAGCTTTCTTT
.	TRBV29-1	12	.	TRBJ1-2	CSVGGDVYGYTF	TGCAGCGTTGGGGGGGACGTCTATGGCTACACCTTC
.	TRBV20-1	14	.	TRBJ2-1	CSARTGPYAGEQFF	TGCAGTGCTAGAACGGGACCTTACGCGGGAGAGCAGTTCTTC
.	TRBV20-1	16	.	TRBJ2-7	CSAKRENRMSDYEQYF	TGCAGTGCCAAAAGAGAAAACAGGATGTCAGACTACGAGCAGTACTTC
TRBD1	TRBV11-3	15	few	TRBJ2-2	CASSFYRGDTGELFF	TGTGCCAGCAGCTTCTACAGGGGGGACACCGGGGAGCTGTTTTTT
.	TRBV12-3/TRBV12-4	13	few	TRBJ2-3	CASLDVVGDTQYF	TGTGCCAGCCTTGATGTGGTAGGAGATACGCAGTATTTT
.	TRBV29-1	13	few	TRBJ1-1	CSVSPRMNTEAFF	TGCAGCGTCTCACCGAGAATGAACACTGAAGCTTTCTTT
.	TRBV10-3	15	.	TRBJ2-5	CAISKAGQPQETQYF	TGTGCCATCAGCAAAGCGGGACAGCCGCAAGAGACCCAGTACTTC
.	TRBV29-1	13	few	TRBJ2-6	CSVGPRGANVLTF	TGCAGCGTTGGCCCCCGGGGGGCCAACGTCCTGACTTTC
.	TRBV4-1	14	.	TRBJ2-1	CASSQMFSYNEQFF	TGCGCCAGCAGCCAAATGTTCTCCTACAATGAGCAGTTCTTC
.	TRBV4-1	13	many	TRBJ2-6	CASSQAGANVLTF	TGCGCCAGCAGCCAAGCTGGGGCCAACGTCCTGACTTTC
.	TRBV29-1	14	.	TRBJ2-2	CSVLGGEGTGELFF	TGCAGCGTCCTGGGGGGCGAGGGCACCGGGGAGCTGTTTTTT
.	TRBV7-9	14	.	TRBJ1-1	CASSPLTVVTEAFF	TGTGCCAGCAGCCCCCTGACAGTGGTCACTGAAGCTTTCTTT
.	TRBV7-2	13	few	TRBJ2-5	CAGSLEARETQYF	TGTGCCGGCAGCTTAGAGGCCCGAGAGACCCAGTACTTC
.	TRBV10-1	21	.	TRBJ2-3	CASSESSLGREARDGTDTQYF	TGCGCCAGCAGTGAGTCGAGTTTAGGGCGGGAAGCCAGAGACGGCACAGATACGCAGTATTTT
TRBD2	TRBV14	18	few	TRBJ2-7	CASSQDRFLAGGAHEQYF	TGTGCCAGCAGCCAAGATCGGTTCCTAGCGGGAGGGGCCCACGAGCAGTACTTC